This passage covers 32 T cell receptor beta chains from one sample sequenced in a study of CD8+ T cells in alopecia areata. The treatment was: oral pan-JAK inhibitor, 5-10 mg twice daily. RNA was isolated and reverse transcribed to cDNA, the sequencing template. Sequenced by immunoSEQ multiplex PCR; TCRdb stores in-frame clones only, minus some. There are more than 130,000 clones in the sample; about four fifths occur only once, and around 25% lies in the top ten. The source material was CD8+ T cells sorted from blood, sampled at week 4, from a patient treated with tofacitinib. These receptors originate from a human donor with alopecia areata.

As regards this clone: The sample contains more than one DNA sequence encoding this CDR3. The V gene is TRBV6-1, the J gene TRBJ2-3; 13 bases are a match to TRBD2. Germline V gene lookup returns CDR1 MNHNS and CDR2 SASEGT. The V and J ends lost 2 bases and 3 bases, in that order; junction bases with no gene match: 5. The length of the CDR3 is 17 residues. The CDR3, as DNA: TGTGCCAGCAGTGAACGGACTAGCGGGGGCTCTACAGATACGCAGTATTTT. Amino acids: CASSERTSGGSTDTQYF.

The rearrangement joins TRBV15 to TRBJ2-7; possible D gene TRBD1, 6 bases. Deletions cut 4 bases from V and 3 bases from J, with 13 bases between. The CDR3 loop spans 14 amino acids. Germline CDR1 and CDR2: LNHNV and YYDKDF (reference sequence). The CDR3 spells CATSTAKGGYEQYF. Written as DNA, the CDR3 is TGTGCCACCAGCACAGCAAAAGGGGGCTACGAGCAGTACTTC.

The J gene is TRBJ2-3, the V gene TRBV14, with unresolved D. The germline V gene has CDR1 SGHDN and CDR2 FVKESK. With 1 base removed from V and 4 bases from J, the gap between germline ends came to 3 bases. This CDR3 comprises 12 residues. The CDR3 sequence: CASSQGADTQYF. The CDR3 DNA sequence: TGTGCCAGCAGCCAAGGTGCAGATACGCAGTATTTT.

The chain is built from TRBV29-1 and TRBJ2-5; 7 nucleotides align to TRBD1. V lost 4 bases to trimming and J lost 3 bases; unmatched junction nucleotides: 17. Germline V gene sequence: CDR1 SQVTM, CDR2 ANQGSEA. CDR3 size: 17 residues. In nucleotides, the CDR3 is TGCAGCGTTGTAGGGGGCCCTGACCTAGGACAAGAAGAGACCCAGTACTTC. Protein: CSVVGGPDLGQEETQYF.

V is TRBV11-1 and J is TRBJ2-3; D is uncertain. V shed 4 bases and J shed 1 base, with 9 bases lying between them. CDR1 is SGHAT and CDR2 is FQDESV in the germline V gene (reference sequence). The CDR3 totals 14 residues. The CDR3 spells CASSSLTRTDTQYF. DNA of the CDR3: TGTGCCAGCAGCTCACTGACCCGCACAGATACGCAGTATTTT.

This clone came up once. The CDR3 sequence: CASSISGANVLTF. For the CDR3, the DNA is TGTGCCAGTAGCATCTCTGGGGCCAACGTCCTGACTTTC. This chain links TRBV19 with TRBJ2-6; the D is unclear. The CDR3 runs 13 residues. The V and J ends lost 6 bases and 0 bases respectively, with 3 bases between them. The germline V gene encodes CDR1 LNHDA and CDR2 SQIVND (reference sequence).

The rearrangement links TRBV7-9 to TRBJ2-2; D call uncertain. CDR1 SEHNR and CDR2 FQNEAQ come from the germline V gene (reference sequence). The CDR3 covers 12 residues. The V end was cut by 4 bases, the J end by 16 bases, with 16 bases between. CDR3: CASSSESGKPFF. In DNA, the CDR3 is TGTGCCAGCAGCTCCGAGAGTGGGAAGCCGTTTTTT.

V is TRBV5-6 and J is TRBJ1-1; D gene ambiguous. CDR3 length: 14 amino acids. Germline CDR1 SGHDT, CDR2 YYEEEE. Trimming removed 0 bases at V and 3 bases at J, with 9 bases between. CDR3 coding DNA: TGTGCCAGCAGCTTGGTCGGGAAGGACACTGAAGCTTTCTTT. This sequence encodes CASSLVGKDTEAFF.

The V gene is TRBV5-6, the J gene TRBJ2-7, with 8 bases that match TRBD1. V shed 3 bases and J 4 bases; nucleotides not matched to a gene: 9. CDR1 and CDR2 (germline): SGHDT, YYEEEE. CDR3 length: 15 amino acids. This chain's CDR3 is CASSSDGTGLYEQYF. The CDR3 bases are TGTGCCAGCAGCTCCGACGGGACAGGCTTATACGAGCAGTACTTC.

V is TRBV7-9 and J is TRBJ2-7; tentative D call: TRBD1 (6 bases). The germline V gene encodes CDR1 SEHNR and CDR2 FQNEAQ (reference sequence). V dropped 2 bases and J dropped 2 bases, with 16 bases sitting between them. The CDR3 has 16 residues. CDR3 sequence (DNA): TGTGCCAGCAGCTTACCGAGAGGCCAGGGGACCTACGAGCAGTACTTC. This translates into CASSLPRGQGTYEQYF.

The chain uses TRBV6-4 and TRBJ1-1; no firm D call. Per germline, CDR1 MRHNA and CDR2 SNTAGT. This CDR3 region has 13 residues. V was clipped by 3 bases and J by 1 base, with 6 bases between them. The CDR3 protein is CASSDGPNTEAFF. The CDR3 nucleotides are TGTGCCAGCAGTGATGGTCCGAACACTGAAGCTTTCTTT.

CDR3 DNA: TGTGCCAGCAGCCCAGGACTAGCTGGAGGGGAGACCCAGTACTTC. Its translation: CASSPGLAGGETQYF. J is TRBJ2-5 and V is TRBV7-2; 8 bases agree with TRBD2. This CDR3 has 15 amino acids. Trimming removed 5 bases from V and 5 bases from J; junction bases left unmatched: 10. Germline V gives CDR1 SGHTA, CDR2 FQGNSA.

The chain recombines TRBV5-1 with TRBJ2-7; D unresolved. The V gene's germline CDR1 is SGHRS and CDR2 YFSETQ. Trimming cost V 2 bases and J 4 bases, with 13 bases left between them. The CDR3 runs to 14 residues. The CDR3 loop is CASSFATGIYEQYF. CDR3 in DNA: TGCGCCAGCAGCTTCGCTACGGGTATATACGAGCAGTACTTC.

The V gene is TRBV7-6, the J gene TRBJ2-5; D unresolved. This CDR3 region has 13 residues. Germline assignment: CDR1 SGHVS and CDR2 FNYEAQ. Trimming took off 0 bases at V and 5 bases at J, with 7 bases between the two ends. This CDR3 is CASSLAVIETQYF. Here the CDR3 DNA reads TGTGCCAGCAGCTTAGCTGTAATCGAGACCCAGTACTTC.

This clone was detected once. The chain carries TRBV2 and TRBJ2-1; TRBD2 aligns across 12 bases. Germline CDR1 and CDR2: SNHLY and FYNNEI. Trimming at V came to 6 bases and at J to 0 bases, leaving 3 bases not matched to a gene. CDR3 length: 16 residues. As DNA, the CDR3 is TGTGCCAGCAGCGTACTAGCGGGGGGCTCCTACAATGAGCAGTTCTTC. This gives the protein CASSVLAGGSYNEQFF.

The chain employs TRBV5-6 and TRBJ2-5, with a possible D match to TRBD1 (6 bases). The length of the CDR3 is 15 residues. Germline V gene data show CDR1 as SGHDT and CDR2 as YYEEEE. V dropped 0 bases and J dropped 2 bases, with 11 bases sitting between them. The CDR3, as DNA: TGTGCCAGCAGCTTGGGAGGGACACCGCAAGAGACCCAGTACTTC. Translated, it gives CASSLGGTPQETQYF.

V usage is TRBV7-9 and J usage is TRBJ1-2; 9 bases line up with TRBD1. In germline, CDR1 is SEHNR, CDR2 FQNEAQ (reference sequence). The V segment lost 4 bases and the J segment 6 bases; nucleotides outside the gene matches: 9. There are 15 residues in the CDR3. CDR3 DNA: TGTGCCAGCAGCTGGACCGGGACAGGGCGTGATGGCTACACCTTC. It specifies CASSWTGTGRDGYTF.

The CDR3 coding sequence is TGTGCCAGCAGCCCGCGAACTAATTCCACAGATACGCAGTATTTT. It translates to CASSPRTNSTDTQYF. The chain combines TRBV21-1 with TRBJ2-3; TRBD2 is the table's D call and was not checked against the DNA. TRBV21-1 is designated a pseudogene. The CDR3 is 15 amino acids.

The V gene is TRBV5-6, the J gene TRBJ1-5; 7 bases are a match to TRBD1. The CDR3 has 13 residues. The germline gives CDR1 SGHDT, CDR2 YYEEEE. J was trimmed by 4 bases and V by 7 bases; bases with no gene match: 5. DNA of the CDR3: TGTGCCAGCGGGCCAGGGGGTAATCAGCCCCAGCATTTT. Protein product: CASGPGGNQPQHF.

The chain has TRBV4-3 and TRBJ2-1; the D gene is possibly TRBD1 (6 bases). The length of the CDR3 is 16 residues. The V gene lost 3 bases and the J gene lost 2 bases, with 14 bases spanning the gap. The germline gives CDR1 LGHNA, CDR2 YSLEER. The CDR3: CASSQDQRTAYNEQFF. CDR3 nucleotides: TGCGCCAGCAGCCAGGATCAAAGGACAGCCTACAATGAGCAGTTCTTC.

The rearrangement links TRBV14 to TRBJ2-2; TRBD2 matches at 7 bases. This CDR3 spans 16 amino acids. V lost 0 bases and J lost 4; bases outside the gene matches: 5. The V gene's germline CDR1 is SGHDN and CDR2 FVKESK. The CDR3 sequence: CASSQDPGEGTGELFF. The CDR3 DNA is TGTGCCAGCAGCCAAGATCCCGGGGAGGGCACCGGGGAGCTGTTTTTT.

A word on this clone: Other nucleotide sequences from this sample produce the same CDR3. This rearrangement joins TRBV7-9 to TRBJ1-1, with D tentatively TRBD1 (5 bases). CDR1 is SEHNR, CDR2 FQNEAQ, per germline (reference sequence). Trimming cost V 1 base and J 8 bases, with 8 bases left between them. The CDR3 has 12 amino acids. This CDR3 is CASSLGDREAFF. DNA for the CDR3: TGTGCCAGCAGCTTAGGGGACCGAGAAGCTTTCTTT.

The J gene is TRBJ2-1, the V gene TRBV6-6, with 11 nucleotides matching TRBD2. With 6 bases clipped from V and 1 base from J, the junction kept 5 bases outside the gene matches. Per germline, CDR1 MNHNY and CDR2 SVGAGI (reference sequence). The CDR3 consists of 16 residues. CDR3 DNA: TGTGCCAGCAGCCTACTAGCGGGGGATTCCTACAATGAGCAGTTCTTC. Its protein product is CASSLLAGDSYNEQFF.

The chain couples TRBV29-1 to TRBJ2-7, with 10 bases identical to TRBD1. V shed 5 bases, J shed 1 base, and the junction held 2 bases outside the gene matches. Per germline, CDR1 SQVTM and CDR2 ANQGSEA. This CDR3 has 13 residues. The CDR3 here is CSVWTGGSYEQYF. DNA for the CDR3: TGCAGCGTTTGGACAGGGGGGTCCTACGAGCAGTACTTC.

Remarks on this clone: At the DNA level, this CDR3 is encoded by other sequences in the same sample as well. The CDR3 region is CASSLGSTDTQYF. The DNA for the CDR3 is TGTGCCAGCAGTTTGGGTAGCACAGATACGCAGTATTTT. The V call is TRBV27, the J call TRBJ2-3, with D unclear. The CDR3 spans 13 residues. Per the germline V gene, CDR1 is MNHEY and CDR2 is SMNVEV (reference sequence). With 3 bases removed from V and 0 bases from J, the gap between germline ends came to 4 bases.

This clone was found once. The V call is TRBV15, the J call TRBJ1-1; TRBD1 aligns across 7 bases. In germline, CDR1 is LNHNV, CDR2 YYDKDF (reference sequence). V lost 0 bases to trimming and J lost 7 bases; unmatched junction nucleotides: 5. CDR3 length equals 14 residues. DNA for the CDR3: TGTGCCACCAGCAGAGATAGGGGGACAGATGAAGCTTTCTTT. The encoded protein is CATSRDRGTDEAFF.

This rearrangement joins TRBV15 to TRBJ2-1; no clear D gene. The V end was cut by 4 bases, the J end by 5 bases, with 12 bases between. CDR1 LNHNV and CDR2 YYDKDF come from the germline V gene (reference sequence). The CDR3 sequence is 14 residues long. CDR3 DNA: TGTGCCACCAGCACGAGTCGGAGCGACAATGAGCAGTTCTTC. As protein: CATSTSRSDNEQFF.

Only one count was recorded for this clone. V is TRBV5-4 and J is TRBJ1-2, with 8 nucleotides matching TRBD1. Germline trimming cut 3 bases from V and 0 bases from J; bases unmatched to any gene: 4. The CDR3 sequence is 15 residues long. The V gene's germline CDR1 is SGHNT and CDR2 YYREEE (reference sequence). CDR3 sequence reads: CASSYTGGSNYGYTF. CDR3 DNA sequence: TGTGCCAGCAGCTACACAGGGGGATCTAACTATGGCTACACCTTC.

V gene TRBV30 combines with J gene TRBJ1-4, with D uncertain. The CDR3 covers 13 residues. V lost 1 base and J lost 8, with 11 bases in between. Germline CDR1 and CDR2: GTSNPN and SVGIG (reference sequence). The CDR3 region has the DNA TGTGCCTGGAGTGGCGGGTTTGGAGAAAAACTGTTTTTT. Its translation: CAWSGGFGEKLFF.

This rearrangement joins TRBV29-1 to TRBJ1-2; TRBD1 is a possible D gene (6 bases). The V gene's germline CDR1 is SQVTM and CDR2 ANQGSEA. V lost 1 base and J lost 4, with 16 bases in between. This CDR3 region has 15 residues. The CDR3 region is CSVEGQALEIYGYTF. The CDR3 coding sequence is TGCAGCGTTGAAGGACAGGCCCTAGAGATCTATGGCTACACCTTC.

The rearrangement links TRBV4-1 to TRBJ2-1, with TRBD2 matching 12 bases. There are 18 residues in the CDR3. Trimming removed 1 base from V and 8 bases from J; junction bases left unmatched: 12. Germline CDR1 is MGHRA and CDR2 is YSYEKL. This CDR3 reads CASSQGASGGARFDEQFF. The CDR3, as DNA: TGCGCCAGCAGCCAAGGGGCTAGCGGGGGGGCCCGTTTCGATGAGCAGTTCTTC.

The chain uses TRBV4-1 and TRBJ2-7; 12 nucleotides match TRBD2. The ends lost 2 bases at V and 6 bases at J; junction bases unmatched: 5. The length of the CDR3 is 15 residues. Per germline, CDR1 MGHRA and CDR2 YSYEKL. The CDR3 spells CASSQLAGGLSEQYF. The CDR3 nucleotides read TGCGCCAGCAGCCAACTAGCGGGGGGGCTTTCCGAGCAGTACTTC.